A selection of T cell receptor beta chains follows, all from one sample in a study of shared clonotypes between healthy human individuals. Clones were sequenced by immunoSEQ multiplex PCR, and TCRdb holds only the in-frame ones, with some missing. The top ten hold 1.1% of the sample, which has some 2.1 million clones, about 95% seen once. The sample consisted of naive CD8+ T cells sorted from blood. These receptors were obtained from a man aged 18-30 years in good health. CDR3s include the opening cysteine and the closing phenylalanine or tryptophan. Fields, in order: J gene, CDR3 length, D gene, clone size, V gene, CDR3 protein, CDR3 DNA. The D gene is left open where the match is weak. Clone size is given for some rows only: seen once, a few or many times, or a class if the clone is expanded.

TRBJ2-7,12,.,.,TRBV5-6,CASTRQGDEQYF,TGTGCCAGCACCCGCCAGGGAGACGAGCAGTACTTC
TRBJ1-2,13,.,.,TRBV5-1,CASSLESGYGYTF,TGCGCCAGCAGCTTGGAGTCCGGCTATGGCTACACCTTC
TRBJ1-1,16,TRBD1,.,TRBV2,CASSETGTGWYTEAFF,TGTGCCAGCAGTGAAACCGGGACAGGGTGGTACACTGAAGCTTTCTTT
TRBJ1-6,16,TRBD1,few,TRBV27,CASRLSPRGIYSPLHF,TGTGCCAGCAGATTATCACCCAGGGGGATTTATTCACCCCTCCACTTT
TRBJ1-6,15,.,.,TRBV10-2,CASSEVLSYNSPLHF,TGCGCCAGCAGTGAGGTCCTCTCCTATAATTCACCCCTCCACTTT
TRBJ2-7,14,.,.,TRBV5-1,CASSADSYSDEQYF,TGCGCCAGCAGCGCGGACAGTTACAGCGACGAGCAGTACTTC
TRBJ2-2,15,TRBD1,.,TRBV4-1,CASSQGTGSTGELFF,TGCGCCAGCAGCCAGGGGACAGGGAGCACCGGGGAGCTGTTTTTT
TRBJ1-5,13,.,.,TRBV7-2,CASSPTRNQPQHF,TGTGCCAGCAGCCCTACCCGCAATCAGCCCCAGCATTTT
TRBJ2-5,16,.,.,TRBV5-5,CASSLADDGLRETQYF,TGTGCCAGCAGCTTGGCCGATGACGGTCTAAGGGAGACCCAGTACTTC
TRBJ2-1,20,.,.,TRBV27,CASSSAGGGGSPGSYNEQFF,TGTGCCAGCAGTTCCGCTGGAGGAGGGGGCTCTCCTGGCTCCTACAATGAGCAGTTCTTC
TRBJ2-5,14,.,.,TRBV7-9,CASSLVGYEETQYF,TGTGCCAGCAGCTTAGTAGGGTATGAGGAGACCCAGTACTTC
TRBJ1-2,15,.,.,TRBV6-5,CASSRNRETNYGYTF,TGTGCCAGCAGTAGGAACCGGGAGACTAACTATGGCTACACCTTC
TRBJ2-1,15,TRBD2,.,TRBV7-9,CASSLRASGSNEQFF,TGTGCCAGCAGCTTAAGAGCTAGCGGGAGTAATGAGCAGTTCTTC
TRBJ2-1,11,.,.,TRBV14,CASSQAAMRFF,TGTGCCAGCAGCCAAGCGGCGATGCGGTTCTTC
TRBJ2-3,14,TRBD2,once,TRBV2,CASSFTSGTDTQYF,TGTGCCAGCAGTTTTACTAGCGGCACAGATACGCAGTATTTT
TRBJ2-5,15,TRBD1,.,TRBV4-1,CASSHQDREGETQYF,TGCGCCAGCAGCCATCAGGACAGGGAAGGGGAGACCCAGTACTTC
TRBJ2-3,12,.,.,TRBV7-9,CASTQGLEAQYF,TGTGCCAGCACCCAGGGTCTAGAGGCGCAGTATTTT
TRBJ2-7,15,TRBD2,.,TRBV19,CASSAGLAGAYEQYF,TGTGCCAGTAGTGCCGGACTGGCGGGAGCCTACGAGCAGTACTTC
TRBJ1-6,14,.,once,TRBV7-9,CASSFGWTDSPLHF,TGTGCCAGCAGCTTCGGATGGACTGATTCACCCCTCCACTTT
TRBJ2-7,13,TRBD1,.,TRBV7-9,CASGQGSAYEQYF,TGTGCCAGCGGACAGGGATCAGCCTACGAGCAGTACTTC
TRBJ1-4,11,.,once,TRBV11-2,CASSLGGLVFF,TGTGCCAGCAGCTTAGGAGGGTTGGTGTTTTTT
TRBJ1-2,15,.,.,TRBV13,CASSLSGGANYGYTF,TGTGCCAGCAGCTTGAGTGGGGGCGCTAACTATGGCTACACCTTC
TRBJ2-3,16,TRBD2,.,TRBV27,CASRDSGTSIADTQYF,TGTGCCAGCAGAGATTCCGGGACTAGCATCGCAGATACGCAGTATTTT
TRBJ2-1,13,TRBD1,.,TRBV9,CASGTGGYNEQFF,TGTGCCAGTGGGACAGGGGGCTACAATGAGCAGTTCTTC
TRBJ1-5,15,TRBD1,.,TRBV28,CASRRLWDSNQPQHF,TGTGCCAGCAGGCGTTTATGGGACAGTAATCAGCCCCAGCATTTT
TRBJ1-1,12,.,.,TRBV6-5,CASSYSGDEAFF,TGTGCCAGCAGTTACTCGGGAGATGAAGCTTTCTTT
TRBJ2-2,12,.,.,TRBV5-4,CASSSEVGELFF,TGTGCCAGCAGCTCTGAGGTCGGGGAGCTGTTTTTT
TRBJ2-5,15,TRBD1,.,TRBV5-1,CASRLGTGGAETQYF,TGCGCCAGCAGGCTGGGGACAGGGGGCGCGGAGACCCAGTACTTC
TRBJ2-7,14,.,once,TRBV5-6,CASSLGRGSYEQYF,TGTGCCAGCAGCCTCGGCCGGGGGTCCTACGAGCAGTACTTC
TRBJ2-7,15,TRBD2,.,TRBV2,CASSNLAGPSYEQYF,TGTGCCAGCAGTAATCTAGCGGGGCCTTCCTACGAGCAGTACTTC
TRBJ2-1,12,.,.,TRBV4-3,CASSLTGNEQFF,TGCGCCAGCAGCCTAACAGGTAATGAGCAGTTCTTC
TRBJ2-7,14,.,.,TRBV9,CASSVDGNAYEQYF,TGTGCCAGCAGCGTAGACGGGAACGCCTACGAGCAGTACTTC
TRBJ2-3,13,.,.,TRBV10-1,CASTASTGDTQYF,TGCGCCAGCACCGCTTCGACAGGAGATACGCAGTATTTT
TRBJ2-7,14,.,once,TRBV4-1,CASSLTGPSYEQYF,TGCGCCAGCAGCTTAACGGGGCCTTCCTACGAGCAGTACTTC
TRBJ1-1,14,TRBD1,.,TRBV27,CASSRRGLGTEAFF,TGTGCCAGCAGTCGCAGGGGGCTGGGAACTGAAGCTTTCTTT
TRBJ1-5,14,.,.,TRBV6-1,CASDRPPSGQPQHF,TGTGCCAGCGACAGGCCACCTTCGGGTCAGCCCCAGCATTTT
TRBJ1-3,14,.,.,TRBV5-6,CASSLQGSGNTIYF,TGTGCCAGCAGCCTACAGGGCTCTGGAAACACCATATATTTT
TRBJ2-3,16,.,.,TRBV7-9,CASSPRTYISTDTQYF,TGTGCCAGCAGCCCGCGGACTTACATATCCACAGATACGCAGTATTTT
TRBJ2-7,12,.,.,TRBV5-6,CASSSGGYEQYF,TGTGCCAGCAGCTCAGGGGGGTACGAGCAGTACTTC
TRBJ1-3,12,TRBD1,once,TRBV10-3,CAIGTGGHTIYF,TGTGCCATCGGGACAGGTGGACACACCATATATTTT
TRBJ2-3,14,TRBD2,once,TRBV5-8,CASSLAGGADTQYF,TGTGCCAGCAGCTTAGCCGGGGGGGCGGATACGCAGTATTTT
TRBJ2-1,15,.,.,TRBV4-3,CASSQGLGHYNEQFF,TGCGCCAGCAGCCAAGGACTAGGGCACTACAATGAGCAGTTCTTC
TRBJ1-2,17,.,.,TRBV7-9,CASSLGGTGTLNYGYTF,TGTGCCAGCAGCTTAGGGGGTACAGGCACCTTAAACTATGGCTACACCTTC
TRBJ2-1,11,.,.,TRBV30,CAWSEGNEQFF,TGTGCCTGGTCTGAAGGCAATGAGCAGTTCTTC
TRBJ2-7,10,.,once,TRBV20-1,CSVSGLEQYF,TGCAGTGTTTCCGGGCTCGAGCAGTACTTC
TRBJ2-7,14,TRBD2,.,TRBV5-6,CASSLSGRVGEQYF,TGTGCCAGCAGCCTGAGCGGGAGGGTCGGCGAGCAGTACTTC